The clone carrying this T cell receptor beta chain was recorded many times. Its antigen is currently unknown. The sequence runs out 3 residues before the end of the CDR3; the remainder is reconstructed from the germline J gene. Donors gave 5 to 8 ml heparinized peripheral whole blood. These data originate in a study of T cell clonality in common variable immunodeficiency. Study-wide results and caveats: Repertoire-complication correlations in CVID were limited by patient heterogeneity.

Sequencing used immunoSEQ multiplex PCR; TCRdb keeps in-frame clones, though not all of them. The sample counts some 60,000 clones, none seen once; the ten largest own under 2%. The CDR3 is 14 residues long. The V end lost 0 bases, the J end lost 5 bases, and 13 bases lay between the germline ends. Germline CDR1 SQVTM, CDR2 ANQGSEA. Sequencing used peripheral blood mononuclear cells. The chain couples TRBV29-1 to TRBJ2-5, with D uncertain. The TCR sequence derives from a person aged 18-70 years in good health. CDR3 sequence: CSVEEFQVRETQYF. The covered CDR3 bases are TGCAGCGTTGAAGAATTCCAGGTCCGTGAGACC.